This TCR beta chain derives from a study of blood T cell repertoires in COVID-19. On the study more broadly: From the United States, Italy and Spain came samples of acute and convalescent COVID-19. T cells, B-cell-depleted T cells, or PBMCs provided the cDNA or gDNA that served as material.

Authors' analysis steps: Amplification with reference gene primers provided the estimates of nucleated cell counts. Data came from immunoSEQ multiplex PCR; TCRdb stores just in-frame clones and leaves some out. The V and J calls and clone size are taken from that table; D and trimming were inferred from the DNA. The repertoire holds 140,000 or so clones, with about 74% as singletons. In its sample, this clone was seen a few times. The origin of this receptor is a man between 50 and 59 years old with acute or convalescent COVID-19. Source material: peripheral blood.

CDR3 DNA sequence: TGTGCCTGGAGTGTCGGCAGGGTACAGCCCCAGCATTTT. As protein: CAWSVGRVQPQHF. The chain combines TRBV30 with TRBJ1-5; perhaps TRBD1 as D (5 bases). CDR1 is GTSNPN, CDR2 SVGIG, per germline (reference sequence). The CDR3 loop spans 13 amino acids. The V and J ends lost 0 bases and 7 bases respectively, with 10 bases between them.